These T cell receptor beta chains were read from a single sample in a study of shared clonotypes between healthy human individuals. Method: immunoSEQ multiplex PCR; TCRdb's copy keeps in-frame clones and lacks some. This sample has approximately 2,300,000 clones, with around 90% found just once. Specimen: naive CD4+ T cells from PBMCs. The receptor source for this set is a man between 18 and 29 years old in good health. Some clones in this sample may be carry-over from other donors' samples. Both conserved end residues are part of each CDR3. Each record gives: V gene, J gene, D gene, clone size, CDR3 DNA, CDR3 protein. A D gene is named only where the DNA matches it firmly. Size tells how often a clone was seen (once, few, many) or the class of an expanded clone, and some rows leave it out.

TRBV7-2	TRBJ2-2	TRBD1	NA	TGTGCCAGCAGCTTGGACAGGGGGCTCACCGGGGAGCTGTTTTTT	CASSLDRGLTGELFF
TRBV30	TRBJ1-5	NA	NA	TGTGCCTGGAGTATCCAGGGAGTCGAGCCCCAGCATTTT	CAWSIQGVEPQHF
TRBV28	TRBJ1-1	TRBD1	once	TGTGCCAGCAGTTTATCGAGGACAGGAGGGACTGAAGCTTTCTTT	CASSLSRTGGTEAFF
TRBV18	TRBJ2-7	TRBD1	once	TGTGCCAGCTCACAAGGACAGGGGGGGATCGAGCAGTACTTC	CASSQGQGGIEQYF
TRBV18	TRBJ2-1	TRBD2	NA	TGTGCCAGCTCACCTCAGACTAGCGGGAGCTACGCGGGGTACAATGAGCAGTTCTTC	CASSPQTSGSYAGYNEQFF
TRBV28	TRBJ2-1	NA	NA	TGTGCCAGCAGTTTATATGGGGTGTGGGCGAAGGAAATCACCCGGAGCTCCTACAATGAGCAGTTCTTC	CASSLYGVWAKEITRSSYNEQFF
TRBV19	TRBJ2-2	NA	NA	TGTGCCAGTACCAGGGGGGCGGTCCCCGGGGAGCTGTTTTTT	CASTRGAVPGELFF
TRBV11-2	TRBJ1-5	TRBD1	NA	TGTGCCAGCAGCTTATGCCCTCAGGGGGCTCGTCAGCCCCAGCATTTT	CASSLCPQGARQPQHF
TRBV4-1	TRBJ2-7	NA	once	TGCGCCAGCAGCCAAGTCTCCGGGGTCTACGAGCAGTACTTC	CASSQVSGVYEQYF
TRBV9	TRBJ2-7	NA	NA	TGTGCCAGCAGCGTAGGTTTCACTTACTACGAGCAGTACTTC	CASSVGFTYYEQYF
TRBV7-9	TRBJ2-1	NA	NA	TGTGCCAGCAGCTCGGGGGACTGGGGATACAATGAGCAGTTCTTC	CASSSGDWGYNEQFF
TRBV6-6	TRBJ1-4	NA	NA	TGTGCCAGCAGTTACGCCGGGACCGACGCTAATGAAAAACTGTTTTTT	CASSYAGTDANEKLFF
TRBV7-9	TRBJ2-2	TRBD2	NA	TGTGCCAGCAGCTTGAGGACTAGCGTGGGGGACACCGGGGAGCTGTTTTTT	CASSLRTSVGDTGELFF
TRBV19	TRBJ2-1	NA	NA	TGTGCCAGTAGTATAGGGACAGCTTACAATGAGCAGTTCTTC	CASSIGTAYNEQFF
TRBV28	TRBJ1-3	TRBD1	NA	TGTGCCAGCATACCCGGGGGACAGGGACTGAGAAATGGAAACACCATATATTTT	CASIPGGQGLRNGNTIYF
TRBV28	TRBJ2-5	TRBD2	NA	TGTGCCAGCAGTGGGTCTAGCGGGAGTCGGGAGACCCAGTACTTC	CASSGSSGSRETQYF
TRBV5-4	TRBJ1-2	NA	NA	TGTGCCAGCAGCTTCCGTCCCGTAGGGTCTCGTTACACCTTC	CASSFRPVGSRYTF
TRBV2	TRBJ2-4	NA	NA	TGTGCCAGCAGTGAATTCTTAGCCAAAAACATTCAGTACTTC	CASSEFLAKNIQYF
TRBV9	TRBJ1-2	TRBD1	NA	TGTGCCAGCAGCGTCCAGGGGGGCTATGGCTACACCTTC	CASSVQGGYGYTF
TRBV21-1	TRBJ2-1	NA	NA	TGTGCCAGCAGCAAAGGGTCGCTTAGGGGGCTGATAATCTTC	CASSKGSLRGLIIF
TRBV4-2	TRBJ2-3	NA	NA	TGTGCCAGCAGCCAAGATCCTTTTACAGATACGCAGTATTTT	CASSQDPFTDTQYF
TRBV6-1	TRBJ1-2	TRBD1	NA	TGTGCCAGCAGTGAAGTTGACAGGGGCGGCTACACCTTC	CASSEVDRGGYTF
TRBV6-5	TRBJ1-6	NA	NA	TGTGCCAGCAGTTACACCAGGATTGGGGGTGTTTCACCCCTCCACTTT	CASSYTRIGGVSPLHF
TRBV5-1	TRBJ2-6	NA	NA	TGCGCCAGCAGCCGATGGGGGCATACTGGGGCCAACGTCCTGACTTTC	CASSRWGHTGANVLTF
TRBV9	TRBJ2-2	NA	NA	TGTGCCAGCAGCGTAGGTTTGGGGGAGCTGTTTTTT	CASSVGLGELFF
TRBV6-5	TRBJ2-5	TRBD2	NA	TGTGCCAGCAAGCGGGAGGGAGAGACCCAGTACTTC	CASKREGETQYF
TRBV7-2	TRBJ2-7	TRBD2	NA	TGTGCCAGCAGCTTAGTTCGGGCTAGCGGACTAAACTACGAGCAGTACTTC	CASSLVRASGLNYEQYF
TRBV4-2	TRBJ2-5	TRBD2	NA	TGTGCCAGCAGCCAAGATTTGGGCCTAGCGGGAGGGCCGGGGGAGACCCAGTACTTC	CASSQDLGLAGGPGETQYF
TRBV5-1	TRBJ2-7	TRBD1	NA	TGCGCCAGCAGCCCTAGACAGGGAACCCCCTACGAGCAGTACTTC	CASSPRQGTPYEQYF
TRBV28	TRBJ2-3	NA	NA	TGTGCCAGCAATCGCGGGGCAGCCGGCACAGATACGCAGTATTTT	CASNRGAAGTDTQYF
TRBV19	TRBJ2-3	TRBD2	NA	TGTGCCAGTAGTAAAATCGGGACTAGCGGGAGCACAGATACGCAGTATTTT	CASSKIGTSGSTDTQYF
TRBV5-4	TRBJ2-4	TRBD1	NA	TGTGCCAGCAGCGTCGGGACAGCCATAGCCAAAAACATTCAGTACTTC	CASSVGTAIAKNIQYF
TRBV7-9	TRBJ2-1	NA	NA	TGTGCCAGCAGCCTCGGGCGTTTCACCAATGAGCAGTTCTTC	CASSLGRFTNEQFF
TRBV9	TRBJ1-2	NA	NA	TGTGCCAGCAGCGTAGGAGATCTGAGAGCCCGTGGACTATATGGCTACACCTTC	CASSVGDLRARGLYGYTF
TRBV27	TRBJ1-5	NA	once	TGTGCCAGCAGTTCCATTCAGGGGTGGGATCAGCCCCAGCATTTT	CASSSIQGWDQPQHF
TRBV5-1	TRBJ2-5	NA	NA	TGCGCCAGCAGCTTGATGCAGGGGACGGAGACCCAGTACTTC	CASSLMQGTETQYF
TRBV29-1	TRBJ1-1	NA	NA	TGCAGCGTCCGTCAAGGGACCGACTACTCTGAAGCTTTCTTT	CSVRQGTDYSEAFF
TRBV5-4	TRBJ2-2	NA	NA	TGTGCCAGCAGCTTTCGTCAGTCCGGGGTAACCGGGGAGCTGTTTTTT	CASSFRQSGVTGELFF
TRBV5-1	TRBJ2-2	NA	NA	TGCGCCAGCAGCTGGTCCGTAGTAAAGACCGGGGAGCTGTTTTTT	CASSWSVVKTGELFF
TRBV10-3	TRBJ1-5	TRBD1	few	TGTGCCATCAGTGGTTCGGGACAGCATCAGCCCCAGCATTTT	CAISGSGQHQPQHF
TRBV4-3	TRBJ1-1	NA	NA	TGCGCCAGCAGCCAAGGATTCCCTGGCGGGGACACTGAAGCTTTCTTT	CASSQGFPGGDTEAFF
TRBV18	TRBJ2-7	NA	NA	TGTGCCAGCTCACCGGGGGTGGTAACGGGCGAGCAGTACTTC	CASSPGVVTGEQYF
TRBV5-1	TRBJ2-6	TRBD1	once	TGCGCCAGCAGCCTCCGGACAGGTGGGGATGGTGGGGCCAACGTCCTGACTTTC	CASSLRTGGDGGANVLTF
TRBV5-1	TRBJ2-1	NA	once	TGCGCCACCAAGGAAGGGGCGGGACTCCCAGGCGATGAGCAGTTCTTC	CATKEGAGLPGDEQFF
TRBV9	TRBJ1-2	NA	NA	TGTGCCAGCAGCTTGGCGGAGGTTGAGTTCCCAACTCGGGGGAGGACCTCTAACTATGGCTACACCTTC	CASSLAEVEFPTRGRTSNYGYTF
TRBV18	TRBJ2-1	TRBD2	NA	TGTGCCAGCTCACCACAGGCGGGAGCTGGCAATGAGCAGTTCTTC	CASSPQAGAGNEQFF
TRBV4-1	TRBJ2-5	TRBD2	once	TGCGCCAGCAGCCCCGATCCTAGCGGGATGCGGGAGACCCAGTACTTC	CASSPDPSGMRETQYF
TRBV5-6	TRBJ2-3	NA	NA	TGTGCCAGCAGGTCTTTGGAGCGGAGCACAGATACGCAGTATTTT	CASRSLERSTDTQYF
TRBV18	TRBJ1-1	NA	NA	TGTGCCAGCTCCCCCCATCCTCAGTTTAACACTGAAGCTTTCTTT	CASSPHPQFNTEAFF
TRBV7-9	TRBJ1-2	TRBD1	once	TGTGCCAGCATCCGCGGGACAGGAACGACCTCTAACTATGGCTACACCTTC	CASIRGTGTTSNYGYTF
TRBV4-1	TRBJ1-2	NA	NA	TGCGCCAGCAGCCAACCCCGGGCAGGAATTAACTATGGCTACACCTTC	CASSQPRAGINYGYTF
TRBV11-1	TRBJ1-3	NA	NA	TGTGCCAGCAGCCCGAGAAGGTGGCAGGGGAAGCCAAACACCATATATTTT	CASSPRRWQGKPNTIYF
TRBV2	TRBJ2-2	TRBD2	NA	TGTGCCAGCGGCAGCGGGAGTCCCGGGGAGCTGTTTTTT	CASGSGSPGELFF
TRBV20-1	TRBJ1-1	NA	NA	TGCAGTGCTAGAGTGCGCGCTGAAGCTTTCTTT	CSARVRAEAFF
TRBV7-9	TRBJ2-1	NA	NA	TGTGCCAGCAGCTCGGGCCTACAGGCGCCCCTTTACAATGAGCAGTTCTTC	CASSSGLQAPLYNEQFF
TRBV28	TRBJ1-5	NA	NA	TGTGCCACCCAAAACTTGATTAGCAATCAGCCCCAGCATTTT	CATQNLISNQPQHF
TRBV2	TRBJ2-3	TRBD2	NA	TGTGCCAGCAGTCAACGGGGCCTAGCGGGAGCGGGGGGCACAGATACGCAGTATTTT	CASSQRGLAGAGGTDTQYF
TRBV5-1	TRBJ1-1	NA	NA	TGCGCCAGCAGCTGGGTGGCCGCGGGGAACACTGAAGCTTTCTTT	CASSWVAAGNTEAFF
TRBV30	TRBJ1-1	TRBD1	NA	TGTGCCTGGAGTCGGAACAGGGGCACTGAAGCTTTCTTT	CAWSRNRGTEAFF